This TCR beta chain was identified in a study of cytomegalovirus exposure and HLA in healthy donors. Losses at the gene ends were 1 base for V and 2 bases for J; bases not matched to a gene: 5. Germline V lookup: CDR1 MDHEN, CDR2 SYDVKM. CDR3 length: 15 residues. The primer mix had 60 Vbeta and 13 Jbeta primers. The data were produced by immunoSEQ multiplex PCR, yet TCRdb's version contains in-frame clones alone and is incomplete. Of 85,000 to 90,000 clones in the sample, approximately 65% are singletons; the top ten hold roughly 2%. This clone was counted only a few times. Antigen unknown. Study-level points and caveats: In a later analysis, common viral pathogens appeared linked to several of the most significant clusters. There were around 160 TCR beta chains listed as cytomegalovirus-associated.

The specimen was PBMCs. J is TRBJ2-7 and V is TRBV28, with TRBD1 identical over 7 bases. The source of this sequence is a man aged 30-40 years in good health and CMV-seronegative. The DNA of the CDR3 is TGTGCCAGCAGTTTATCCCAGGGGGTGACCTACGAGCAGTACTTC. Translated, it gives CASSLSQGVTYEQYF.